The 17 T cell receptor beta chains below all came from one sample that was sequenced in a study of T cells in Graves' hyperthyroidism and ophthalmopathy (dated by TCRdb to 2018 to 2020). Libraries were made using multiplex PCR. Sequenced on an Illumina HiSeq 2000. Amplification of TCR beta CDR3 regions was carried out from RNA transcripts. For the first round of RT-PCR on the TCR CDR3, the HTBI primer set was used together with the Qiagen OneStep RT-PCR kit. The public sequencing data were trimmed at Q25 with fastp and processed into clonotypes with MiXCR by TCRdb, which kept only in-frame beta chains. Identical CDR3 proteins give one entry, which carries the most common genes and DNA. The sample table records about 210,000 distinct CDR3 sequences; under 20% of these occur just once. The ten largest account for under 65% of the sample. The sequencing sample was made of blood. The receptors derive from a middle-aged man with Graves' hyperthyroidism.

This clonotype came up a few times. This chain uses TRBV6-1 with TRBJ2-1, with 10 bases matching TRBD2. The V and J ends lost 6 bases and 8 bases, in that order; junction bases with no gene match: 19. This CDR3 is built from 18 residues. CDR1 is MNHNS, CDR2 SASEGT, per germline. The CDR3: CASSHLPTVAGGQDEQFF. CDR3 nucleotides: TGTGCCAGCAGCCACTTACCCACGGTAGCGGGAGGCCAGGATGAGCAGTTCTTC.

This clonotype was detected ten times or more. V usage is TRBV12-3 or TRBV12-4 and J usage is TRBJ2-5; D is ambiguous. The CDR3 is made up of 15 amino acids. V was clipped by 7 bases and J by 6 bases, with 21 bases between them. The CDR3, as DNA: TGTGCCAGCACCCCCTCGATCGTCCAGATGAAGACCCAGTACTTC. It encodes CASTPSIVQMKTQYF.

At least ten counts were recorded for this clonotype. V usage is TRBV6-1 and J usage is TRBJ2-3; 8 bases are shared with TRBD2. CDR1 is MNHNS, CDR2 SASEGT, per germline. The CDR3 is 13 amino acids. The ends lost 8 bases at V and 2 bases at J; junction bases unmatched: 3. The CDR3 DNA is TGTGCCAGCTTAGCGGGACACACAGATACGCAGTATTTT. Protein sequence: CASLAGHTDTQYF.

This clonotype was counted ten times or more. The V call is TRBV10-3, the J call TRBJ1-1, with 9 bases matching TRBD1. This CDR3 is built from 15 residues. Unmatched junction bases numbered 5, after V lost 3 bases and J lost 3 bases. Germline loops: CDR1 ENHRY, CDR2 SYGVKD. CDR3 sequence (DNA): TGTGCCATCAGTGAAACAGGGGGCATGGACACTGAAGCTTTCTTT. Translation gives CAISETGGMDTEAFF.

Ten or more counts support this clonotype. The genes are TRBV20-1 and TRBJ2-5; unclear D gene. CDR3 length equals 15 residues. Trimming shortened V by 0 bases and J by 5 bases, and 16 bases separated the two germline ends. In germline, CDR1 is DFQATT, CDR2 SNEGSKA (reference sequence). The CDR3 DNA reads TGCAGTGCTAGAGACTACCCCGGGTTTTGGGAGACCCAGTACTTC. Encoded protein: CSARDYPGFWETQYF.

Comment on this clonotype: This sequence may be a read error, since a much larger clone differs from it by one base. This chain joins TRBV2 and TRBJ2-2, with D possibly being TRBD1 (6 bases). Germline-derived CDR1 and CDR2 are SNHLY and FYNNEI. This CDR3 contains 15 residues. The CDR3 loop reads CASRAGTTNTEELFF. The CDR3 nucleotides are TGTGCCAGCAGAGCCGGGACAACGAACACCGAGGAGCTGTTTTTT. The whole variable domain, filled in from reference TRBV2 and TRBJ2-2, reads EPEVTQTPSHQVTQMGQEVILRCVPISNHLYFYWYRQILGQKVEFLVSFYNNEISEKSEIFDDQFSVERPDGSNFTLKIRSTKLEDSAMYFCASRAGTTNTEELFFGEGSRLTVL.

The chain combines TRBV30 with TRBJ2-4; D might be TRBD1 (5 bases). The CDR3 totals 17 residues. Germline V CDR1 and CDR2: GTSNPN, SVGIG (reference sequence). V dropped 0 bases and J dropped 0 bases, with 15 bases sitting between them. CDR3: CAWSVQLTAPAKNIQYF. The DNA of the CDR3 is TGTGCCTGGAGTGTACAGTTGACAGCCCCAGCCAAAAACATTCAGTACTTC.

This clonotype was seen repeatedly, ten times or more. The rearrangement joins TRBV7-3 to TRBJ2-3, with D hard to call. The CDR3 runs to 14 residues. Trimming cost V 6 bases and J 2 bases, with 12 bases left between them. The germline V gene encodes CDR1 SGHTA and CDR2 FQGTGA. The CDR3: CASSTAQNTDTQYF. The DNA for the CDR3 is TGTGCCAGCAGTACGGCCCAGAACACAGATACGCAGTATTTT.

The sample holds a few counts of this clonotype. The V gene is TRBV7-9, the J gene TRBJ2-5; TRBD2 is a possible D gene (7 bases). Germline assignment: CDR1 SEHNR and CDR2 FQNEAQ (reference sequence). V lost 3 bases and J lost 2, with 13 bases in between. The length of the CDR3 is 15 residues. The chain's CDR3 is CASSLAGAWQETQYF. The DNA for the CDR3 is TGTGCCAGCAGCTTGGCGGGGGCTTGGCAAGAGACCCAGTACTTC.

This clonotype was detected many times. The rearrangement uses TRBV12-3 or TRBV12-4 and TRBJ2-7, with D unclear. Trimming pared 2 bases from V and 7 bases from J, leaving 18 bases between. This CDR3 has 15 amino acids. CDR3 region: CASSLFPAAWGEQYF. CDR3 nucleotides: TGTGCCAGCAGTTTATTTCCGGCTGCTTGGGGAGAGCAGTACTTC.

This clonotype has ten or more counts. V and J are TRBV20-1 and TRBJ2-2, with 10 bases aligning to TRBD2. Germline lookup yields CDR1 DFQATT and CDR2 SNEGSKA (reference sequence). The CDR3 loop spans 15 amino acids. The V and J ends lost 0 bases and 7 bases, in that order; junction bases with no gene match: 5. The CDR3 is CSARDSSGRSGELFF. CDR3 coding DNA: TGCAGTGCTAGAGATAGTAGCGGGAGGAGCGGGGAGCTGTTTTTT.

CDR3 sequence reads: CASSPAGQGGTGELFF. The CDR3 region has the DNA TGTGCCAGCTCACCAGCCGGACAGGGTGGCACCGGGGAGCTGTTTTTT. The V and J genes are TRBV18 and TRBJ2-2; 8 nucleotides line up with TRBD1. Germline V CDR1 and CDR2: KGHSH, LQKENI. This CDR3 is 16 amino acids long. V was pared by 2 bases and J by 4 bases, with 6 bases of the junction left unmatched.

The rearrangement uses TRBV24-1 and TRBJ2-2, with D unclear. Between the trimmed V and J ends, which lost 4 bases and 3 bases, there was a span of 5 bases. The germline V gene encodes CDR1 KGHDR and CDR2 SFDVKD. The CDR3 runs to 13 residues. This CDR3 reads CATSDHYTGELFF. The CDR3 DNA reads as TGTGCCACCAGTGACCATTACACCGGGGAGCTGTTTTTT.

This clonotype has at least ten counts. The V gene is TRBV4-1, the J gene TRBJ2-7; no firm D call. V was trimmed by 3 bases and J by 4 bases, leaving 16 bases between them. The CDR3 contains 15 residues. Germline V gene lookup returns CDR1 MGHRA and CDR2 YSYEKL. The CDR3 loop is CASSHRLGAEYEQYF. The CDR3 bases are TGCGCCAGCAGCCATAGATTAGGAGCTGAATACGAGCAGTACTTC.

This clonotype was found many times. The J gene is TRBJ2-3, the V gene TRBV28, with a tentative D call TRBD2 (6 bases). This CDR3 region has 20 residues. The germline CDR1 and CDR2 sequences are MDHEN and SYDVKM. V lost 3 bases, J lost 2 bases, and 27 bases lay in between. CDR3 protein: CASSFWSLEGDSFPTDTQYF. CDR3 nucleotides: TGTGCCAGCAGTTTTTGGTCGTTGGAGGGCGACTCTTTTCCCACAGATACGCAGTATTTT.

This clonotype occurred a few times. The V and J genes are TRBV6-2 or TRBV6-3 and TRBJ2-7, with D perhaps assigned TRBD1 or TRBD2 (5 bases each). The length of the CDR3 is 15 residues. V was trimmed by 0 bases and J by 2 bases, leaving 11 bases between them. Germline CDR1 reads MNHEY; CDR2 reads SVGEGT. As DNA, the CDR3 is TGTGCCAGCAGTTACTCAACGGGACGACCCTACGAGCAGTACTTC. It specifies CASSYSTGRPYEQYF.

This clonotype was observed many times. This chain joins TRBV28 and TRBJ2-6, with TRBD2 matching 8 bases. The CDR3 is 17 amino acids. Trimming took 8 bases from V and 0 from J; bases not matched to a gene: 9. Germline-derived CDR1 and CDR2 are MDHEN and SYDVKM. The CDR3 is CASFPGGESSGANVLTF. The CDR3 nucleotides read TGTGCCAGCTTCCCGGGGGGGGAAAGCTCTGGGGCCAACGTCCTGACTTTC.